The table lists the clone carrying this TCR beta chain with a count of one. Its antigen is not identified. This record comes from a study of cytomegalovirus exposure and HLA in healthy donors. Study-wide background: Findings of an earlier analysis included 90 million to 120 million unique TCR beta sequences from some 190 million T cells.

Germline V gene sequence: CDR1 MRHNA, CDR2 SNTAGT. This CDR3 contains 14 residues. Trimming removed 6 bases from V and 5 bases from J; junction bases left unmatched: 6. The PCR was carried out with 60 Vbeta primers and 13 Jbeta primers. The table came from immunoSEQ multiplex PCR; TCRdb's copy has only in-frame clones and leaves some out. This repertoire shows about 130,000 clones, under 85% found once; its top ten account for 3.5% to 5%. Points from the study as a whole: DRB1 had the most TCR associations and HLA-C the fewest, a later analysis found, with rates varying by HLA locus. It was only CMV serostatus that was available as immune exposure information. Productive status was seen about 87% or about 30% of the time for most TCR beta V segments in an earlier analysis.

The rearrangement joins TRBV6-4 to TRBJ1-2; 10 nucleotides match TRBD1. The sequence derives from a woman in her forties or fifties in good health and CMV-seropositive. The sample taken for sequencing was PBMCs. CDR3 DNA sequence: TGTGCCAGCAGGTGGACAGGGGGAACTTATGGCTACACCTTC. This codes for CASRWTGGTYGYTF.